This T cell receptor beta chain was captured by sequencing in a study of T-cell reconstitution after alpha-beta-depleted transplantation in children. Study-level points and caveats: Several hundred expanded graft clones reportedly supplied alpha-beta T cells about two months after transplant. The origin of high day-60 TCRbeta diversity in some patients lay in surviving recipient T cells and thymic progenitors.

Researchers prepared the TCRbeta library using unique molecular identifiers, the study reports. TCRdb re-called the PCR reads through MiXCR, storing one row per CDR3 protein. The table includes fewer than 500,000 distinct CDR3 sequences, about 45% detected once. The CDR3 spans 13 residues. Germline values: CDR1 SGHTA, CDR2 FQGNSA. V lost 2 bases and J 3 bases, leaving 8 bases between the germline ends. Remarks on this clonotype: No antigen is known for it.

The material was PBMCs, obtained before TCRalphabeta/CD19-depleted stem cell transplant. J is TRBJ2-7 and V is TRBV7-2; D remains unclear. This TCR came from a girl aged 2 to 10 with aplastic anemia, due to receive a stem cell transplant. The CDR3 DNA reads TGTGCCAGCAGCTTACAAACCTACTACGAGCAGTACTTC. It is translated as CASSLQTYYEQYF.